This passage covers 19 T cell receptor beta chains from one sample sequenced in a study of T cell repertoires in cytomegalovirus infection (dated by TCRdb to the late 2010s). Sequencer: Illumina HiSeq 1500. The public sequencing data were trimmed at Q25 with fastp and processed into clonotypes with MiXCR by TCRdb, which kept only in-frame beta chains. For every CDR3 protein sequence, its rows merge into one entry that carries the most common genes and DNA. The sample table holds some 800,000 distinct CDR3 sequences, of which 30% to 35% were seen once. The top ten hold 12% of the sample. These TCRs' antigens remain unknown. This sample's treatment or condition label indicates: in vitro stimulation with specific CMV peptide epitopes to enrich CMV-specific T cells. Specimen: cultured CD8+ T cells from PBMCs, collected from culture after CMV antigen stimulation. Every receptor here comes from a human donor in good health (CMV status not recorded). Some clones in this sample may be carry-over from other donors' samples.

This clonotype was seen repeatedly, ten times or more. The chain joins TRBV7-3 to TRBJ1-1; no definite D call. CDR1 and CDR2 (germline): SGHTA, FQGTGA. The CDR3 length is 16 residues. V lost 1 base and J 5 bases, leaving 17 bases between the germline ends. CDR3 bases: TGTGCCAGCAGCTTAAACCCCGGGGTGCGAGGGACTGAAGCTTTCTTT. Protein product: CASSLNPGVRGTEAFF. Variable domain in full (rest from reference TRBV7-3 and TRBJ1-1): GAGVSQTPSNKVTEKGKYVELRCDPISGHTALYWYRQSLGQGPEFLIYFQGTGAADDSGLPNDRFFAVRPEGSVSTLKIQRTERGDSAVYLCASSLNPGVRGTEAFFGQGTRLTVV.

The chain uses TRBV24-1 and TRBJ2-3, with D hard to call. From germline, CDR1 is KGHDR and CDR2 SFDVKD. Trimming stripped 1 base from V and 3 bases from J, with 7 bases between. The CDR3 is 14 residues long. In nucleotides, the CDR3 is TGTGCCACCAGTGATTTTGTACGAACAGATACGCAGTATTTT. Protein: CATSDFVRTDTQYF.

The chain links TRBV14 to TRBJ1-2; D gene unclear. Trimming shortened V by 2 bases and J by 1 base, and 17 bases separated the two germline ends. Germline CDR1 is SGHDN and CDR2 is FVKESK. The CDR3 runs 17 residues. The CDR3 bases are TGTGCCAGCAGCCAATCCGTTGGGGAGGACCTTAACTATGGCTACACCTTC. Amino acids: CASSQSVGEDLNYGYTF.

The sample holds one count of this clonotype. The V call is TRBV2, the J call TRBJ1-1; 8 bases map to TRBD1. The V gene's germline CDR1 is SNHLY and CDR2 FYNNEI. The CDR3 is 15 amino acids. The junction had 6 bases not matched to a gene; V was cut back by 6 bases and J by 0 bases. The CDR3 coding sequence is TGTGCCAGCAGAGCCGACAGGGGAATGAACACTGAAGCTTTCTTT. Its protein is CASRADRGMNTEAFF.

This clonotype was counted a few times. The V gene is TRBV14, the J gene TRBJ2-1, with D unresolved. Per the germline V gene, CDR1 is SGHDN and CDR2 is FVKESK. V lost 5 bases and J lost 7, with 15 bases in between. This CDR3 has 14 residues. CDR3 protein: CASSKSGVTNEQFF. CDR3 bases: TGTGCCAGCAGCAAAAGTGGGGTAACAAATGAGCAGTTCTTC.

There are many counts of this clonotype. The chain is built from TRBV6-6 and TRBJ1-6; TRBD1 is a possible D gene (6 bases). The germline CDR1 and CDR2 sequences are MNHNY and SVGAGI (reference sequence). V dropped 7 bases and J dropped 1 base, with 17 bases sitting between them. This CDR3 contains 17 residues. CDR3 nucleotide sequence: TGTGCCAGCACACGATACAGGGATCGTTCCTATAATTCACCCCTCCACTTT. The encoded protein is CASTRYRDRSYNSPLHF.

The genes are TRBV6-1 and TRBJ2-5, with a tentative D call TRBD2 (6 bases). Between the trimmed V and J ends, which lost 6 bases and 8 bases, there was a span of 16 bases. CDR1 and CDR2 (germline): MNHNS, SASEGT. The CDR3 runs 13 residues. CDR3 protein: CASREGPGFTQYF. The CDR3 region has the DNA TGTGCCAGCAGGGAGGGGCCTGGGTTCACCCAGTACTTC.

The chain has TRBV6-5 and TRBJ1-5; 9 nucleotides match TRBD1. CDR3 size: 16 residues. Germline assignment: CDR1 MNHEY and CDR2 SVGAGI. The V gene end was trimmed by 5 bases and the J gene end by 2 bases; junction bases not matched to a gene: 7. CDR3 in DNA: TGTGCCAGCAGTGGGACAGGGAGTCTTGGCAATCAGCCCCAGCATTTT. Translation gives CASSGTGSLGNQPQHF.

This clonotype was found a few times. V usage is TRBV18 and J usage is TRBJ1-2; D call uncertain. From germline, CDR1 is KGHSH and CDR2 LQKENI. The CDR3 has 14 residues. The V end lost 2 bases, the J end lost 8 bases, and 15 bases lay between the germline ends. DNA of the CDR3: TGTGCCAGCTCACCAGAGGGTTTTGCCTACGGCTACACCTTC. It specifies CASSPEGFAYGYTF.

This clonotype has just a few counts. The chain uses TRBV10-3 and TRBJ1-1; TRBD1 agrees at 7 bases. This CDR3 comprises 15 residues. Germline loops: CDR1 ENHRY, CDR2 SYGVKD. V lost 10 bases, J lost 5 bases, and 16 bases stayed unmatched. The CDR3 reads CATGDRAQAGTEAFF. CDR3 nucleotide sequence: TGTGCCACAGGAGACAGGGCTCAGGCGGGAACTGAAGCTTTCTTT.

The rearrangement joins TRBV6-1 to TRBJ1-2, with unresolved D. Trimming cost V 8 bases and J 6 bases, with 16 bases left between them. CDR3 length equals 13 residues. The germline CDR1 and CDR2 sequences are MNHNS and SASEGT. In DNA, the CDR3 is TGTGCCAGCTGGCTGAGGGCCGGCAATGGCTACACCTTC. This translates into CASWLRAGNGYTF.

The CDR3 sequence is CASSLDRGGAYNEQFF. The DNA for the CDR3 is TGCGCCAGCAGCTTGGACAGGGGGGGGGCCTACAATGAGCAGTTCTTC. V is TRBV5-1 and J is TRBJ2-1; the D gene is possibly TRBD1 (8 bases). V lost 0 bases, J lost 2 bases, and 12 bases lay in between. Germline values: CDR1 SGHRS, CDR2 YFSETQ. The CDR3 loop spans 16 amino acids.

This clonotype was detected many times. The V and J genes are TRBV7-6 and TRBJ2-5; D is possibly TRBD2 (7 bases). CDR3 length: 15 residues. Between the trimmed V and J ends, which lost 1 base and 2 bases, there was a span of 11 bases. Germline V gene data show CDR1 as SGHVS and CDR2 as FNYEAQ. This chain's CDR3 is CASSLGAGAQETQYF. In nucleotides, the CDR3 is TGTGCCAGCAGCTTAGGGGCGGGGGCGCAAGAGACCCAGTACTTC.

This clonotype was picked up one time. The CDR3 sequence: CASSSGTSGVDTQYF. CDR3 bases: TGCGCCAGCAGCTCCGGGACTAGCGGGGTAGATACGCAGTATTTT. The rearrangement links TRBV5-1 to TRBJ2-3; 13 bases are shared with TRBD2. CDR3 length: 15 amino acids. V trimming: 3 bases; J trimming: 5 bases; junction bases outside the gene matches: 3. Germline CDR1 SGHRS, CDR2 YFSETQ.

This sequence joins TRBV19 and TRBJ1-1; weak D call: TRBD1 (6 bases). This CDR3 is 14 amino acids long. V was cut by 1 base and J by 3 bases, with 9 bases left in between. Germline CDR1 and CDR2: LNHDA and SQIVND (reference sequence). The CDR3 spells CASSIGRGYTEAFF. CDR3 nucleotides: TGTGCCAGTAGTATAGGCAGGGGTTACACTGAAGCTTTCTTT.

This chain joins TRBV14 and TRBJ2-1; the D gene could be TRBD1 or TRBD2 (5 bases each). Germline values: CDR1 SGHDN, CDR2 FVKESK. Between the trimmed V and J ends, which lost 4 bases and 6 bases, there was a span of 16 bases. The CDR3 consists of 15 residues. The DNA of the CDR3 is TGTGCCAGCAGCCTCTTGAGGGGCGAACGCAATGAGCAGTTCTTC. Amino acid sequence: CASSLLRGERNEQFF.

This clonotype has ten or more counts. This chain's CDR3 is CASSLVSWDMTHRFRTNSPLHF. The DNA of the CDR3 is TGTGCCAGCAGCTTAGTCAGTTGGGACATGACACACAGGTTCCGAACCAATTCACCCCTCCACTTT. This chain links TRBV7-8 with TRBJ1-6; tentative D call: TRBD1 (6 bases). Trimming left V 1 base short and J 7 bases short, with 32 bases between. CDR1 is SGHVS, CDR2 FQNEAQ, per germline. This CDR3 has 22 residues.

The rearrangement joins TRBV6-2 or TRBV6-3 to TRBJ1-4; D is unresolved. The CDR3 has 15 residues. CDR1 and CDR2 from the germline V gene are MNHEY and SVGEGT. V was pared by 1 base and J by 0 bases, with 6 bases between. CDR3 residues: CASSYYRATNEKLFF. CDR3 DNA: TGTGCCAGCAGTTACTACCGAGCAACTAATGAAAAACTGTTTTTT.

The chain is built from TRBV6-6 and TRBJ2-5, with D maybe TRBD2 (6 bases). Trimming left V 2 bases short and J 5 bases short, with 12 bases between. CDR3 length equals 14 residues. Germline V lookup: CDR1 MNHNY, CDR2 SVGAGI (reference sequence). The CDR3 nucleotides are TGTGCCAGCAGTTACGGTGCGGAGGGGGAGACCCAGTACTTC. This sequence encodes CASSYGAEGETQYF.